These T cell receptor beta chains were read from a single sample in a study of cytomegalovirus exposure and HLA in healthy donors. Data came from immunoSEQ multiplex PCR; TCRdb stores just in-frame clones and leaves some out. The sample contains under 150,000 clones, 65% to 85% of which appear only once. Sequenced: PBMCs. The receptor source for this set is a woman aged 40 to 50 in good health and CMV-seropositive. Both conserved end residues are part of each CDR3. The order of the fields is D gene, V gene, J gene, clone size, CDR3 DNA, CDR3 protein. The D gene is left open where the match is weak. Rows give clone size only sometimes, using once, few, many, or a class for an expanded clone.

d_gene: .
v_gene: TRBV9
j_gene: TRBJ2-3
abundance: .
CDR3nt: TGTGCCAGCAGCCCATCCGGGTGGGGCACAGATACGCAGTATTTT
CDR3aa: CASSPSGWGTDTQYF

d_gene: .
v_gene: TRBV7-9
j_gene: TRBJ1-1
abundance: .
CDR3nt: TGTGCCAGCAGCTTAACAGAGGGTACTGAAGCTTTCTTT
CDR3aa: CASSLTEGTEAFF

d_gene: .
v_gene: TRBV6-5
j_gene: TRBJ2-5
abundance: .
CDR3nt: TGTGCCAGCAGGAGACTAACCCAAGAGACCCAGTACTTC
CDR3aa: CASRRLTQETQYF

d_gene: .
v_gene: TRBV7-9
j_gene: TRBJ2-1
abundance: .
CDR3nt: TGTGCCAGCAGCCTTGGACATACCAATGAGCAGTTCTTC
CDR3aa: CASSLGHTNEQFF

d_gene: .
v_gene: TRBV19
j_gene: TRBJ2-3
abundance: .
CDR3nt: TGTGCCAGTAGTAGGAACGGGGGATACACAGATACGCAGTATTTT
CDR3aa: CASSRNGGYTDTQYF

d_gene: .
v_gene: TRBV6-1
j_gene: TRBJ2-7
abundance: few
CDR3nt: TGTGCCAGCAAGATCTACCGGGACATGTACGAGCAGTACTTC
CDR3aa: CASKIYRDMYEQYF

d_gene: TRBD2
v_gene: TRBV15
j_gene: TRBJ2-3
abundance: once
CDR3nt: TGTGCCACCAACAAGCGGGAGGGCGGTACGCAGTATTTT
CDR3aa: CATNKREGGTQYF

d_gene: TRBD2
v_gene: TRBV5-1
j_gene: TRBJ2-5
abundance: .
CDR3nt: TGCGCCAGCACCAAGACTAGCGGAGAGACCCAGTACTTC
CDR3aa: CASTKTSGETQYF

d_gene: TRBD1
v_gene: TRBV28
j_gene: TRBJ1-2
abundance: .
CDR3nt: TGTGCCAGCAGGTGGACAGGGGAAGGTGATGGCTACACCTTC
CDR3aa: CASRWTGEGDGYTF

d_gene: .
v_gene: TRBV19
j_gene: TRBJ2-3
abundance: .
CDR3nt: TGTGCCAGTAGGAAGGGGCCAGATACGCAGTATTCTCCCTTT
CDR3aa: CASRKGPDTQYSPF

d_gene: TRBD1
v_gene: TRBV27
j_gene: TRBJ1-2
abundance: .
CDR3nt: TGTGCCAGCAGTTTATTACGTCAGGGGACAGCCTATGGCTACACCTTC
CDR3aa: CASSLLRQGTAYGYTF

d_gene: TRBD2
v_gene: TRBV7-2
j_gene: TRBJ2-4
abundance: .
CDR3nt: TGTGCCAGCAGCTCCGGGACTAGAGTGGGCATTCAGTACTTC
CDR3aa: CASSSGTRVGIQYF

d_gene: .
v_gene: TRBV18
j_gene: TRBJ2-5
abundance: .
CDR3nt: TGTGCCAGCTCACCGAGGGCAGGGAGGGAGACCCAGTACTTC
CDR3aa: CASSPRAGRETQYF

d_gene: TRBD2
v_gene: TRBV27
j_gene: TRBJ2-5
abundance: .
CDR3nt: TGTGCCAGCAGTTTGGGACTAGCGGGGGGGCCCGGGGAGACCCAGTACTTC
CDR3aa: CASSLGLAGGPGETQYF

d_gene: .
v_gene: TRBV27
j_gene: TRBJ1-6
abundance: .
CDR3nt: TGTGCCAGCAGTATGAGGGCTTCACCCCTCCACTTT
CDR3aa: CASSMRASPLHF

d_gene: .
v_gene: TRBV11-3
j_gene: TRBJ2-7
abundance: .
CDR3nt: TGTGCCAGCAGCCCGGGGGTTGGGCAGGCTTATCCCTACGAGCAGTACTTC
CDR3aa: CASSPGVGQAYPYEQYF

d_gene: TRBD1
v_gene: TRBV6-5
j_gene: TRBJ2-1
abundance: few
CDR3nt: TGTGCCAGCGGACAGGGTAGCAATGAGCAGTTCTTC
CDR3aa: CASGQGSNEQFF

d_gene: TRBD1
v_gene: TRBV30
j_gene: TRBJ2-1
abundance: .
CDR3nt: TGTGCCTGGAGGGGACAGGGGGCAACTGAGCAGTTCTTC
CDR3aa: CAWRGQGATEQFF

d_gene: .
v_gene: TRBV11-2
j_gene: TRBJ2-1
abundance: .
CDR3nt: TGTGCCAGCAGCTTAGTCTGGGGGGTCGGTGAGCAGTTCTTC
CDR3aa: CASSLVWGVGEQFF

d_gene: .
v_gene: TRBV30
j_gene: TRBJ1-1
abundance: .
CDR3nt: TGTGCCTGGAATCGGGTTCCAAACACTGAAGCTTTCTTT
CDR3aa: CAWNRVPNTEAFF

d_gene: TRBD2
v_gene: TRBV27
j_gene: TRBJ2-6
abundance: .
CDR3nt: TGTGCCAGCAGTCGGACTAGCGGGAGATTCTCTGGGGCCAACGTCCTGACTTTC
CDR3aa: CASSRTSGRFSGANVLTF

d_gene: TRBD2
v_gene: TRBV9
j_gene: TRBJ2-3
abundance: .
CDR3nt: TGTGCCAGCAGCCCTCCGGCGGGGAGGGGTACGCAGTATTTT
CDR3aa: CASSPPAGRGTQYF

d_gene: TRBD2
v_gene: TRBV5-8
j_gene: TRBJ2-5
abundance: few
CDR3nt: TGTGCCAGCAGCTTGCTGGGACTAGCGGGAGTAGAAGAGACCCAGTACTTC
CDR3aa: CASSLLGLAGVEETQYF

d_gene: .
v_gene: TRBV4-3
j_gene: TRBJ1-2
abundance: .
CDR3nt: TGCGCCAGCAGCCAAGACAGGAACTATGGCTACACCTTC
CDR3aa: CASSQDRNYGYTF

d_gene: TRBD1
v_gene: TRBV2
j_gene: TRBJ1-1
abundance: .
CDR3nt: TGTGCCAGCAGGAGGGACAGGGGATTCACTGAAGCTTTCTTT
CDR3aa: CASRRDRGFTEAFF

d_gene: TRBD1
v_gene: TRBV29-1
j_gene: TRBJ1-2
abundance: .
CDR3nt: TGCAGCGAGTGGGCCTTAAGTCAAGGGGGCGCCGAGTACTATGGCTACACCTTC
CDR3aa: CSEWALSQGGAEYYGYTF

d_gene: TRBD2
v_gene: TRBV18
j_gene: TRBJ2-3
abundance: .
CDR3nt: TGTGCCAGCTCACCAAACGGGAGGGACCCAGATACGCAGTATTTT
CDR3aa: CASSPNGRDPDTQYF

d_gene: .
v_gene: TRBV5-1
j_gene: TRBJ1-2
abundance: .
CDR3nt: TGCGCCAGCGGACCACAGGGTTCGTCTTATGGCTACACCTTC
CDR3aa: CASGPQGSSYGYTF

d_gene: .
v_gene: TRBV5-6
j_gene: TRBJ2-5
abundance: once
CDR3nt: TGTGCCACCCTTAGAGGCAGGGCACCCCAAGAGACCCAGTACTTC
CDR3aa: CATLRGRAPQETQYF

d_gene: .
v_gene: TRBV6-5
j_gene: TRBJ2-3
abundance: .
CDR3nt: TGTGCCAGCAGTACTGGGACTAGCACAGATACGCAGTATTTT
CDR3aa: CASSTGTSTDTQYF

d_gene: TRBD2
v_gene: TRBV2
j_gene: TRBJ2-4
abundance: .
CDR3nt: TGTGCCAGCAGTGAACAGGGAGGGACCAAAAACATTCAGTACTTC
CDR3aa: CASSEQGGTKNIQYF

d_gene: TRBD1
v_gene: TRBV6-1
j_gene: TRBJ1-5
abundance: .
CDR3nt: TGTGCCAGCAGTGAATCCACAGGGGGCAATCAGCCCCAGCATTTT
CDR3aa: CASSESTGGNQPQHF

d_gene: TRBD1
v_gene: TRBV6-1
j_gene: TRBJ1-3
abundance: .
CDR3nt: TGTGCCAGCAGCCTGGACAGGGCCCGAAACACCATATATTTT
CDR3aa: CASSLDRARNTIYF

d_gene: .
v_gene: TRBV7-9
j_gene: TRBJ2-1
abundance: .
CDR3nt: TGTGCCAGCAGCGCGCGGAGTAGCTCCTACAATGAGCAGTTCTTC
CDR3aa: CASSARSSSYNEQFF

d_gene: .
v_gene: TRBV7-9
j_gene: TRBJ2-5
abundance: once
CDR3nt: TGTGCCAGCAGCTTCGCGCGCCGGACTCACCCACTGGAGCAGTACTTC
CDR3aa: CASSFARRTHPLEQYF

d_gene: .
v_gene: TRBV5-6
j_gene: TRBJ1-2
abundance: .
CDR3nt: TGTGCCAGCAGCTTGGATGTCGGGGAGGCCTACTATGGCTACACCTTC
CDR3aa: CASSLDVGEAYYGYTF

d_gene: .
v_gene: TRBV30
j_gene: TRBJ2-3
abundance: once
CDR3nt: TGTGCCCAGACCGACAGGTTCACAGATACGCAGTATTTT
CDR3aa: CAQTDRFTDTQYF

d_gene: .
v_gene: TRBV7-2
j_gene: TRBJ2-3
abundance: few
CDR3nt: TGTGCCAGCAGCTTAGTAGGGGGTAGCACAGATACGCAGTATTTT
CDR3aa: CASSLVGGSTDTQYF

d_gene: TRBD1
v_gene: TRBV28
j_gene: TRBJ1-5
abundance: .
CDR3nt: TGTGCCAGCACTGTAGCCGGGACAGTCAATCAGCCCCAGCATTTT
CDR3aa: CASTVAGTVNQPQHF

d_gene: TRBD2
v_gene: TRBV18
j_gene: TRBJ2-7
abundance: .
CDR3nt: TGTGCCAGCTCACCCCCACGGACTAGCGGGGGATCGGGCGAGCAGTACTTC
CDR3aa: CASSPPRTSGGSGEQYF

d_gene: TRBD2
v_gene: TRBV6-4
j_gene: TRBJ2-1
abundance: few
CDR3nt: TGTGCCAGCAGTGAGACTAGCGGGAGGGCCAGCGATGAGCAGTTCTTC
CDR3aa: CASSETSGRASDEQFF

d_gene: .
v_gene: TRBV6-1
j_gene: TRBJ1-2
abundance: .
CDR3nt: TGTGCCAGCATTAGTGGCCCCGGACTCTCCTATGGCTACACCTTC
CDR3aa: CASISGPGLSYGYTF

d_gene: TRBD1
v_gene: TRBV5-5
j_gene: TRBJ2-1
abundance: once
CDR3nt: TGTGCCAGCAGCTCGGGACAGGGGGGCAATGAGCAGTTCTTC
CDR3aa: CASSSGQGGNEQFF

d_gene: TRBD1
v_gene: TRBV7-2
j_gene: TRBJ1-5
abundance: .
CDR3nt: TGTGCCAGCAGCTTAGGGGACAGGCTGCGGAATCAGCCCCAGCATTTT
CDR3aa: CASSLGDRLRNQPQHF

d_gene: TRBD2
v_gene: TRBV18
j_gene: TRBJ2-1
abundance: .
CDR3nt: TGTGCCAGCTCACCACTGGAAGCGGGAGTGTCTGAGCAGTTCTTC
CDR3aa: CASSPLEAGVSEQFF

d_gene: .
v_gene: TRBV7-8
j_gene: TRBJ2-5
abundance: .
CDR3nt: TGTGCCAGCAGCTTGAGGGGGGGAGAGACCCAGTACTTC
CDR3aa: CASSLRGGETQYF

d_gene: .
v_gene: TRBV5-4
j_gene: TRBJ1-2
abundance: few
CDR3nt: TGTGCCAGCAGTTTACAGCTTAACTATGGCTACACCTTC
CDR3aa: CASSLQLNYGYTF